This TCR beta chain derives from a study of blood T cell repertoires in COVID-19. This CDR3 spans 12 amino acids. The V end was cut by 5 bases, the J end by 6 bases, with 11 bases between. Germline V gives CDR1 KGHSH, CDR2 LQKENI. This clone was counted once. This table comes from immunoSEQ multiplex PCR, and its TCRdb copy is limited to in-frame clones, with some not included. The sample shows approximately 110,000 clones, 86% of them seen only once. This sequence was found in a human donor in a cohort sampled during active COVID-19. The genes are TRBV18 and TRBJ2-7; a weak D match, TRBD2 (5 bases). The sample taken for sequencing was peripheral blood. The CDR3 nucleotides read TGTGCCAGCTCAGGGAGTCAAAGCGAGCAGTACTTC. It encodes CASSGSQSEQYF.